These 5 T cell receptor beta chains originate from one sample sequenced in a study of regulatory T cells in long-lasting Graves disease. Sequencing libraries for TCR beta were prepared with iRepertoire HTBI primers and Arm-PCR of CDR3 regions. TCRdb passed the multiplex PCR reads through MiXCR, listing each CDR3 protein once. Counted here are over 300,000 distinct CDR3 sequences, roughly 16% occurring once; the ten biggest clones make up about a fifth. The time point was: newly diagnosed GD, antithyroid drugs for less than 3 months. Making the TCR library involved RNA that had been extracted from PBMCs. This specimen consisted of peripheral blood mononuclear cells (PBMCs), obtained at new diagnosis, from a patient treated with antithyroid drugs. All receptors derive from a female donor with Graves disease.

This clonotype was observed at least ten times. The V gene is TRBV24-1, the J gene TRBJ2-1; possible D gene TRBD1, 5 bases. CDR3 size: 15 residues. The V and J ends lost 0 bases and 6 bases respectively, with 11 bases between them. Germline V gene sequence: CDR1 KGHDR, CDR2 SFDVKD. CDR3 sequence reads: CATSDLARELNEQFF. The CDR3 nucleotides read TGTGCCACCAGTGATTTGGCCAGGGAACTCAATGAGCAGTTCTTC.

This clonotype occurred many times. The rearrangement links TRBV19 to TRBJ1-1, with D unclear. V was trimmed by 4 bases and J by 3 bases, leaving 3 bases between them. From germline, CDR1 is LNHDA and CDR2 SQIVND (reference sequence). The CDR3 spans 11 residues. CDR3: CASSTHTEAFF. The CDR3 DNA follows: TGTGCCAGTAGTACCCACACTGAAGCTTTCTTT.

This clonotype was counted many times. The gene calls are TRBV7-8 and TRBJ2-7, with 8 bases fitting TRBD2. CDR3 length: 16 residues. V lost 5 bases and J lost 4; bases outside the gene matches: 13. The germline V gene encodes CDR1 SGHVS and CDR2 FQNEAQ. CDR3 protein: CASSRFPEREWYEQYF. In DNA, the CDR3 is TGTGCCAGCAGCCGTTTTCCCGAGCGGGAGTGGTACGAGCAGTACTTC.

This clonotype was picked up many times. This rearrangement joins TRBV5-1 to TRBJ1-4, with D possibly TRBD1 on 6 matching bases. CDR1 SGHRS and CDR2 YFSETQ come from the germline V gene. The CDR3 has 14 residues. Trimming removed 5 bases at V and 5 bases at J, with 13 bases between. CDR3 residues: CASRIGQGNEKLFF. CDR3 DNA sequence: TGCGCCAGCAGAATTGGCCAGGGGAATGAAAAACTGTTTTTT.

In this sample, this clonotype turned up many times. The gene calls are TRBV27 and TRBJ2-2, with D unclear. In germline, CDR1 is MNHEY, CDR2 SMNVEV (reference sequence). V was cut by 2 bases and J by 1 base, with 11 bases left in between. This CDR3 contains 16 residues. CDR3 DNA sequence: TGTGCCAGCAGTTTAATCATTACGGGGAACACCGGGGAGCTGTTTTTT. Amino acid sequence: CASSLIITGNTGELFF.